This is a list of T cell receptor beta chains from one sample in a study of blood T cell repertoires in COVID-19. Libraries were prepared by immunoSEQ multiplex PCR; TCRdb keeps only in-frame clonotypes and omits some of them. The data show hundreds of thousands of clones, about 84% seen once. The sequencing input was PBMCs or T cells enriched from blood (not recorded which). Source of these receptors: a man aged 30 to 45 with acute COVID-19. CDR3s include the opening cysteine and the closing phenylalanine or tryptophan. D genes are given only for firm matches. The size entry is marked missing in some rows and otherwise reads once, few, many or a size class.

J	size	V	D	DNA	CDR3
TRBJ1-3	few	TRBV6-6	-	TGTGCCAGCAGTTACTTATCGCGCTCTGGAAACACCATATATTTT	CASSYLSRSGNTIYF
TRBJ2-2	-	TRBV10-3	TRBD2	TGTGCCATCTCCTGGTCGACTAGCGGGGGGACCGGGGAGCTGTTTTTT	CAISWSTSGGTGELFF
TRBJ2-3	-	TRBV6-4	TRBD2	TGTGCCAGCAGTGAAATAGCGGGGGGCACAGATACGCAGTATTTT	CASSEIAGGTDTQYF
TRBJ2-3	-	TRBV5-6	TRBD1	TGTGCCAGCAGCTTGATAGGACAGGGTTGGACAGATACGCAGTATTTT	CASSLIGQGWTDTQYF
TRBJ2-5	-	TRBV29-1	-	TGCAGTAATACAGGGTTACTCGACGGGACCCAGTACTTC	CSNTGLLDGTQYF
TRBJ1-2	-	TRBV6-1	-	TGTGCCAGCAGTGAACGGTCGTCAAGCTATGGCTACACCTTC	CASSERSSSYGYTF
TRBJ1-5	-	TRBV3-1/TRBV3-2	-	TGTGCCAGCAGCCGAGCCGGAGAGAATCAGCCCCAGCATTTT	CASSRAGENQPQHF
TRBJ2-7	once	TRBV7-3	-	TGTGCCAGCAGCTCGTCGGGGGGCGGGGGCCCCTACGAGCAGTACTTC	CASSSSGGGGPYEQYF
TRBJ2-7	once	TRBV6-1	-	TGTGCCAGCACAAAAAAGGCGGGGGCGAACTACGAGCAGTACTTC	CASTKKAGANYEQYF
TRBJ1-1	few	TRBV10-3	-	TGTGCCATCAGTGAGTCGACTCTACGGCAGTCCGAAGCTTTCTTT	CAISESTLRQSEAFF
TRBJ2-3	-	TRBV6-1	TRBD2	TGTGCCAGCAGTGGCCTCCTAGCGGGGGGCCCCACAGATACGCAGTATTTT	CASSGLLAGGPTDTQYF
TRBJ2-3	-	TRBV5-6	TRBD1	TGTGCCAGCAGCCCCGGACAGGGGGCTTCGGATACGCAGTATTTT	CASSPGQGASDTQYF
TRBJ2-1	-	TRBV13	-	TGTGCCAGCAGCCTTCTCAAGGGGAGTGGGACATACAATGAGCAGTTCTTC	CASSLLKGSGTYNEQFF
TRBJ1-4	-	TRBV5-1	-	TGCGCCAGCAGATATATGACAACCCCGAATGAAAAACTGTTTTTT	CASRYMTTPNEKLFF
TRBJ1-5	-	TRBV3-1/TRBV3-2	-	TGTGCCAGCAGCCCCCTAGGAGCCCCAAATCAGCCCCAGCATTTT	CASSPLGAPNQPQHF
TRBJ1-2	once	TRBV5-6	-	TGTGCCAGCAGCCTCGCCGGGACACCCATCGATGGCTACACCTTC	CASSLAGTPIDGYTF
TRBJ1-5	-	TRBV21-1	-	TGTGCCAGCACCCCACCGGATCAGCCCCAGCATTTT	CASTPPDQPQHF
TRBJ2-3	few	TRBV16	TRBD1	TGTGCCAGCAGCCTGTGGCAGGGGGGCACAGATACGCAGTATTTT	CASSLWQGGTDTQYF
TRBJ1-5	-	TRBV5-5	-	TGTGCCAGCAGCCTGGCCGCGCAGGGGCCCCAGCATTTT	CASSLAAQGPQHF
TRBJ2-1	-	TRBV7-2	TRBD2	TGTGCCAGCAGCTTAGTCGGGACTAGCGGGGGTTACAATGAGCAGTTCTTC	CASSLVGTSGGYNEQFF
TRBJ2-7	once	TRBV3-1/TRBV3-2	-	TGTGCCAGCAGCCAAGACCACAGGGTGGTCGAGCAGTACTTC	CASSQDHRVVEQYF
TRBJ2-3	-	TRBV2	TRBD2	TGTGCCAGCAAATGGCGGGGGGCGGACTTTACTAGCACAGATACGCAGTATTTT	CASKWRGADFTSTDTQYF
TRBJ2-1	once	TRBV28	-	TGTGCCAGCAGTTTCATTGGACTCCAGACTTACAATGAGCAGTTCTTC	CASSFIGLQTYNEQFF
TRBJ2-2	few	TRBV9	TRBD2	TGTGCCAGCTCAACCAGCGGGGTGGTCACCGGGGAGCTGTTTTTT	CASSTSGVVTGELFF
TRBJ2-7	few	TRBV3-1/TRBV3-2	-	TGTGCCAGCAGCCTAACAAGTGCCGAGCAGTACTTC	CASSLTSAEQYF
TRBJ1-3	few	TRBV19	-	TGTGCCAGTAGCCACCGACTAGGGCTGATCTCTGGAAACACCATATATTTT	CASSHRLGLISGNTIYF
TRBJ2-2	-	TRBV27	TRBD2	TGTGCCAGCAGTTTCCGACTAGCGGGGGGCACCGGGGAGCTGTTTTTT	CASSFRLAGGTGELFF
TRBJ1-6	-	TRBV2	-	TGTGCCAGCAAAAACAGACCGAACTATAATTCACCCCTCCACTTT	CASKNRPNYNSPLHF
TRBJ2-2	-	TRBV10-2	-	TGCGCCATCAGTCGGGGTTTCACCGGGGAGCTGTTTTTT	CAISRGFTGELFF
TRBJ2-1	-	TRBV5-4	-	TGTGCCAGCAGCTTCGGGGTCAATGAGCAGTTCTTC	CASSFGVNEQFF
TRBJ1-1	-	TRBV30	-	TGTGCCTGGAGTCTGGGAGGGGTGGCTGAAGCTTTCTTT	CAWSLGGVAEAFF
TRBJ1-4	few	TRBV28	-	TGTGCCAGCAGTCCCCGCCGGGGGACTAATGAAAAACTGTTTTTT	CASSPRRGTNEKLFF
TRBJ1-1	-	TRBV15	TRBD1	TGTGCCACCAGCAGAGATCCCGACAGGGGGAACACTGAAGCTTTCTTT	CATSRDPDRGNTEAFF
TRBJ2-5	-	TRBV20-1	-	TGCAGTGCTAGTTGGGCAGGGTTAGAGACCCAGTACTTC	CSASWAGLETQYF
TRBJ1-1	once	TRBV19	-	TGTGCCAGTAGTACAGCTGTGGCGGTGAACACTGAAGCTTTCTTT	CASSTAVAVNTEAFF
TRBJ1-5	-	TRBV19	-	TGTGCCAGTAGTCTCCTCATGTCGGGAGGGCGCCAGCCCCAGCATTTT	CASSLLMSGGRQPQHF
TRBJ2-7	once	TRBV6-5	-	TGTGCCACAATGGACAGAACCTACGAGCAGTACTTC	CATMDRTYEQYF
TRBJ1-1	-	TRBV9	-	TGTGCCAGCAGCCCTGGACCCGAAGGACAGATCGGTGAAGCTTTCTTT	CASSPGPEGQIGEAFF
TRBJ1-1	-	TRBV25-1	-	TGTGCCAGCCCCCTCCGGGGGGAGCACACTGAAGCTTTCTTT	CASPLRGEHTEAFF
TRBJ1-2	-	TRBV5-1	-	TGCGCCAGCAGCCTGTTAACAGGGCCAGTGAGGGGCTACACCTTC	CASSLLTGPVRGYTF